This record looks at one T cell receptor (beta chain) sequence and its context. This record comes from a study of blood T cell repertoires in COVID-19. Looking at the study overall: Sites across the United States, Italy and Spain contributed samples from acute and convalescent COVID-19. PBMCs, B-cell-depleted T cells, or T cells provided the cDNA or gDNA that made up the material.

CDR3 size: 11 residues. The junction had 2 bases not matched to a gene; V was cut back by 7 bases and J by 6 bases. Germline-derived CDR1 and CDR2 are SNHLY and FYNNEI. As originally analysed: Amplification with reference gene primers provided the estimates of nucleated cell counts. The assay was immunoSEQ multiplex PCR, and TCRdb's table has in-frame clones only and misses some. V and J calls plus clone size are reproduced from that table; the DNA served to infer D and trimming. The profile shows about 280,000 clones, approximately 86% of them singletons. The chain carries TRBV2 and TRBJ2-5, with TRBD1 identical over 7 bases. Material: peripheral blood. This clonotype originated in a man aged 35 to 55 with active or convalescent COVID-19. For the CDR3, the DNA is TGTGCCAGCATGGGACAGAAGACCCAGTACTTC. Translated: CASMGQKTQYF.